Detailed here is one T cell receptor beta chain. Its target is not known. The entry originates in a study of PD-1 blockade in classical Hodgkin lymphoma. Study details: Patients were given intravenous nivolumab, 3 mg/kg, every 2 weeks.

Germline V gives CDR1 MNHEY, CDR2 SVGAGI. CDR3 length equals 15 residues. The V and J ends lost 6 bases and 0 bases, in that order; junction bases with no gene match: 5. Relapse after autologous stem cell transplantation occurred in every patient, and brentuximab vedotin exposure varied. Method: immunoSEQ multiplex PCR; TCRdb's copy keeps in-frame clones and lacks some. The sample carries some 25,000 clones, approximately 81% recorded once. Study-wide results and limits: CD8+ TCR diversity did not rise significantly by C4D1, unlike CD4+.

Sequences were derived from peripheral blood mononuclear cells (PBMCs), sampled before the second cycle of nivolumab. The TCR sequence derives from a human donor with classical Hodgkin lymphoma. This chain connects TRBV6-5 to TRBJ1-3; 7 positions agree with TRBD1. CDR3: CASRQGVISGNTIYF. CDR3 nucleotides: TGTGCCAGCAGGCAGGGGGTTATCTCTGGAAACACCATATATTTT.